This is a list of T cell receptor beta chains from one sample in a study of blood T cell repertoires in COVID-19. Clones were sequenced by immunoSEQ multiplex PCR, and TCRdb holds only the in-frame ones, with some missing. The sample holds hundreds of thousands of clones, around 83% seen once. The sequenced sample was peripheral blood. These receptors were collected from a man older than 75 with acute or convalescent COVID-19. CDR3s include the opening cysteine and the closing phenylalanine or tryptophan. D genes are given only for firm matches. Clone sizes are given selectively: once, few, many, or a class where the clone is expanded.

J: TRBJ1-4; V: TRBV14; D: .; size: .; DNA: TGTGCCAGCTCTAGACGGCTTAATGAAAAACTGTTTTTT; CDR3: CASSRRLNEKLFF
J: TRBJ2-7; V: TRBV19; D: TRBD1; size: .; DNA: TGTGCCAGTAGTATCCCAGACAGGGGTAGTTACGAGCAGTACTTC; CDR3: CASSIPDRGSYEQYF
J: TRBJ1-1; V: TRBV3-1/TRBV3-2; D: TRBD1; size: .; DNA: TGTGCCAGCAGCCCTCGGACAGGGAACACTGAAGCTTTCTTT; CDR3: CASSPRTGNTEAFF
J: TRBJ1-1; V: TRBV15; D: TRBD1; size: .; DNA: TGTGCCACCAGCAGAGGAACAGGGGGAGGAACTGAAGCTTTCTTT; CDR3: CATSRGTGGGTEAFF
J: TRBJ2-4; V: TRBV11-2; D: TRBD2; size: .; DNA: TGTGCCAGCAGCTTTATGGAGCGGGAACCCAAAAACATTCAGTACTTC; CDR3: CASSFMEREPKNIQYF
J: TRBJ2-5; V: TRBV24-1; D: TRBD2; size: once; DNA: TGTGCCACCAGTGACCTAATTAGCGGGCGAGGGGAGACCCAGTACTTC; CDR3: CATSDLISGRGETQYF
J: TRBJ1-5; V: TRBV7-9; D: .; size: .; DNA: TGTGCCAGCAGCTTAGACGTTGGGGACGGGAGCCGGCCCCAGCATTTT; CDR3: CASSLDVGDGSRPQHF
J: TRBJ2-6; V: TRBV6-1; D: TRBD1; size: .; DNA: TGTGCCAGCAGTGCAGGGGGTGCTATGGGTGGGGCCAACGTCCTGACTTTC; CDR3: CASSAGGAMGGANVLTF
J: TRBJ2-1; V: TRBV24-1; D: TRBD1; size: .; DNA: TGTGCCACCAGTGATTTGTTAGGCTCCGGGACAGGGGATCGCAATGAGCAGTTCTTC; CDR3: CATSDLLGSGTGDRNEQFF
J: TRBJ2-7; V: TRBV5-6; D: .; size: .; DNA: TGTGCCAGCAGCTTCGGCCCCACTAGGTCCTACGAGCAGTACTTC; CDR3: CASSFGPTRSYEQYF
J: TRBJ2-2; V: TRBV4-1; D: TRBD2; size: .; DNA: TGCGCCAGCAGCCAAGATGAACGGGGGGGCCTCACCGGGGAGCTGTTTTTT; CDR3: CASSQDERGGLTGELFF
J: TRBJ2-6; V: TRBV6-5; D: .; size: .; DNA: TGTGCCAGCAGTCCATCCAGGCGTAAGTACGTCCTGACTTTC; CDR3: CASSPSRRKYVLTF
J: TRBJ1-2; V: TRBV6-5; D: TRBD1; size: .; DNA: TGTGCCAGCAGTTACTCTCCGGACAGGGGAGGATATGGCTACACCTTC; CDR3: CASSYSPDRGGYGYTF
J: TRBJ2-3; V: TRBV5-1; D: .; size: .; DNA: TGCGCCAGCAGCTTGGGAAGGGGCCGGAGCACAGATACGCAGTATTTT; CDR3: CASSLGRGRSTDTQYF
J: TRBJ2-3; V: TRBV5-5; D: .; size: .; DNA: TGTGCCAGCAGCTCCCGCGCAGGGACAGATACGCAGTATTTT; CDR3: CASSSRAGTDTQYF
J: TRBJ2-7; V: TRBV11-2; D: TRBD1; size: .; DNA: TGTGCCAGCAGCTTAGGGGACAGGGTTGAGCAGTACTTC; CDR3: CASSLGDRVEQYF
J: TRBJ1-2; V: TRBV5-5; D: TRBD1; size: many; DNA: TGTGCCAGCAGCGAGGGACAGGGGGCTTCTGGCTACACCTTC; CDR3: CASSEGQGASGYTF
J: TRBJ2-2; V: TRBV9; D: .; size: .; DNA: TGTGCCAGCAGCGTAGAACAGGAGCTGTTTTTT; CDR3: CASSVEQELFF
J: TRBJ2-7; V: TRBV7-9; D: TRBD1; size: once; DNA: TGTGCCAGCAGCCCTGGGACAGGGGGTTACGAGCAGTACTTC; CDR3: CASSPGTGGYEQYF
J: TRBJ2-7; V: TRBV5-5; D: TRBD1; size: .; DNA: TGTGCCAGCAGCCCCCAGACAGGGGGCTGGTGGGAGCAGTACTTC; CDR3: CASSPQTGGWWEQYF
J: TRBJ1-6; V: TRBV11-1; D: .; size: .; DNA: TGTGCCAGCAGCTCCGCCGGGTACAGGAATTCACCCCTCCACTTT; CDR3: CASSSAGYRNSPLHF
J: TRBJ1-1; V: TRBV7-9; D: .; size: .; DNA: TGTGCCAGCAGCTTCCCCTCCCCTGAAGCTTTCTTT; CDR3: CASSFPSPEAFF
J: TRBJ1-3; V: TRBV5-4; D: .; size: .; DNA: TGTGCCAGCAGCTACTCCACGGGACATTCGAGCTCTGGAAACACCATATATTTT; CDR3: CASSYSTGHSSSGNTIYF
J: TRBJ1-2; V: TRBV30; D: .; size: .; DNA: TGTGCCTGGGACAGGAACTATGGCTACACCTTC; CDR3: CAWDRNYGYTF
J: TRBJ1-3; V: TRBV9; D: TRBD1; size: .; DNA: TGTGCCAGCAATCGAGACAGGGGTGGAAACACCATATATTTT; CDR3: CASNRDRGGNTIYF
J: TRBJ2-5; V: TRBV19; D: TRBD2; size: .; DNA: TGTGCCAGTAGTAGTCGGGCGGGGGGCCAAGAGACCCAGTACTTC; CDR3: CASSSRAGGQETQYF
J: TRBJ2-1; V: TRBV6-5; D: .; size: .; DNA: TGTGCCAGCAGCTCTCTCTACAATGAGCAGTTCTTC; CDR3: CASSSLYNEQFF
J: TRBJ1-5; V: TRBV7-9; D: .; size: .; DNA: TGTGCCAGCAGCTTAGTTTCCCCGGGGGGGAATCAGCCCCAGCATTTT; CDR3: CASSLVSPGGNQPQHF
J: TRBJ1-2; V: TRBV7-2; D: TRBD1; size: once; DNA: TGTGCCAGCCGAAGACAGGGCAACACCTATGGCTACACCTTC; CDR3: CASRRQGNTYGYTF
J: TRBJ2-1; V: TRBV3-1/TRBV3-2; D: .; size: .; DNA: TGTGCCAGCAGCCAAGATAGAGTTCGGGACACCTCCTACAATGAGCAGTTCTTC; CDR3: CASSQDRVRDTSYNEQFF
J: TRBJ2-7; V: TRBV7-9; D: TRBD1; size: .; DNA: TGTGCCAGCAGCGCTGGACAGGTGAGCTCCTACGAGCAGTACTTC; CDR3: CASSAGQVSSYEQYF
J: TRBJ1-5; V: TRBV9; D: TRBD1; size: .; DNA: TGTGCCAGCAGCGCCCACAGGGGAGGAGAGCCCCAGCATTTT; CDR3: CASSAHRGGEPQHF
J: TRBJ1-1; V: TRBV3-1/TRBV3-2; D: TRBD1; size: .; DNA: TGTGCCAGCAGCGGACAGGGAGAGGCTGAAGCTTTCTTT; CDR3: CASSGQGEAEAFF
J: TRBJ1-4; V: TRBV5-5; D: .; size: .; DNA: TGTGCCAGCAGCTTGCTGGGTCTGACAGTTAATGAAAAACTGTTTTTT; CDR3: CASSLLGLTVNEKLFF
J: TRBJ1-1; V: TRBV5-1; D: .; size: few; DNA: TGCGCCAGCAGCTCAGGCGCCGCGGGTGGAGCTTTCTTT; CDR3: CASSSGAAGGAFF